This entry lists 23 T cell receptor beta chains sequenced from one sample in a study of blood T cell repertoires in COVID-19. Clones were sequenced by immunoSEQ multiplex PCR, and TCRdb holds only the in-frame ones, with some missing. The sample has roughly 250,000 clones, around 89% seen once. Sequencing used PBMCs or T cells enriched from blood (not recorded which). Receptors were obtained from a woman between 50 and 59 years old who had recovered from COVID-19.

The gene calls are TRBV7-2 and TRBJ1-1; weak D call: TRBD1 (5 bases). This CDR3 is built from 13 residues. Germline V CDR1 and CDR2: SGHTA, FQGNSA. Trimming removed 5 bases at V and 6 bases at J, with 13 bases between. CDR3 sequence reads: CASSIQGKAEAFF. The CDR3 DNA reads TGTGCCAGCAGCATCCAGGGTAAGGCTGAAGCTTTCTTT.

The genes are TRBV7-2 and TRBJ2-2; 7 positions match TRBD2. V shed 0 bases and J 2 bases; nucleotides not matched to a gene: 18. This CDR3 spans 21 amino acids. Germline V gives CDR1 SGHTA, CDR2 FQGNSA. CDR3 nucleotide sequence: TGTGCCAGCAGCTTAGCCCCTTTTGGGATCGGGAGGAGGTCCAACACCGGGGAGCTGTTTTTT. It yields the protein CASSLAPFGIGRRSNTGELFF.

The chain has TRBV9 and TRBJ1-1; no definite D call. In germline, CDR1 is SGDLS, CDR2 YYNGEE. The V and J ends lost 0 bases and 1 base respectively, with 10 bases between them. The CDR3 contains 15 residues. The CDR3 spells CASSVAPTGNTEAFF. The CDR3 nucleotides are TGTGCCAGCAGCGTAGCACCGACGGGGAACACTGAAGCTTTCTTT.

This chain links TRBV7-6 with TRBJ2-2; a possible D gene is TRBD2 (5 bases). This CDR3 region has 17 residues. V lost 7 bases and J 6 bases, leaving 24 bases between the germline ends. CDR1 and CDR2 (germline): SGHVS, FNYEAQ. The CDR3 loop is CASTSGGDVSSPGELFF. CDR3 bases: TGTGCCAGCACCTCAGGAGGTGATGTATCCTCCCCCGGGGAGCTGTTTTTT.

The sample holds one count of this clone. The CDR3 here is CASSLDRGGNQPQHF. The CDR3 DNA sequence: TGTGCCAGCAGTTTAGACAGGGGTGGCAATCAGCCCCAGCATTTT. This chain connects TRBV28 to TRBJ1-5, with 8 bases that match TRBD1. CDR3 length: 15 amino acids. Germline assignment: CDR1 MDHEN and CDR2 SYDVKM. The trim removed 2 bases at V and 2 bases at J, leaving 2 bases unmatched. Combining the CDR3 with reference TRBV28 and TRBJ1-5 gives the whole variable domain DVKVTQSSRYLVKRTGEKVFLECVQDMDHENMFWYRQDPGLGLRLIYFSYDVKMKEKGDIPEGYSVSREKKERFSLILESASTNQTSMYLCASSLDRGGNQPQHFGDGTRLSIL.

The CDR3 DNA reads TGTGCCAGCAGCGGGGGACTAGCGGGATACAATGAGCAGTTCTTC. Protein sequence: CASSGGLAGYNEQFF. The chain links TRBV9 to TRBJ2-1; 13 positions match TRBD2. The trim removed 3 bases at V and 4 bases at J, leaving 1 base unmatched. The CDR3 contains 15 residues. Germline assignment: CDR1 SGDLS and CDR2 YYNGEE.

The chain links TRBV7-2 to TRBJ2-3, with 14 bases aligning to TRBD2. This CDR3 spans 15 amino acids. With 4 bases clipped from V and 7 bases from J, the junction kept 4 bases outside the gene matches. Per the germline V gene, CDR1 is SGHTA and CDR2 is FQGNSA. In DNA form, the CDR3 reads TGTGCCAGCAGCTCGACTAGCGGGAGGGTGAATACGCAGTATTTT. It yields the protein CASSSTSGRVNTQYF.

CDR3 sequence reads: CASASGTANTEAFF. In DNA, the CDR3 is TGCGCCAGCGCCTCCGGGACAGCGAACACTGAAGCTTTCTTT. The rearrangement uses TRBV5-1 and TRBJ1-1, with 7 bases identical to TRBD1. Germline V lookup: CDR1 SGHRS, CDR2 YFSETQ. Trimming at V came to 7 bases and at J to 1 base, leaving 7 bases not matched to a gene. This CDR3 is built from 14 residues.

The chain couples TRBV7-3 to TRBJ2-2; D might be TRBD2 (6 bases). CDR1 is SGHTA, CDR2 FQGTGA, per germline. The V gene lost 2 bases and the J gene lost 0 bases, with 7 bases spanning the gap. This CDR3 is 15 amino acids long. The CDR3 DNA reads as TGTGCCAGCAGCTTAGCGGGGACGAACACCGGGGAGCTGTTTTTT. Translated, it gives CASSLAGTNTGELFF.

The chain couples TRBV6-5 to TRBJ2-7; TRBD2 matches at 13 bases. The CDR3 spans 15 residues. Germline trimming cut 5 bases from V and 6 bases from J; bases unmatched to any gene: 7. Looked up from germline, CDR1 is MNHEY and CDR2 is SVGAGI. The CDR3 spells CASSSGLAGAGEQYF. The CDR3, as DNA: TGTGCCAGCAGTAGTGGACTAGCGGGAGCTGGCGAGCAGTACTTC.

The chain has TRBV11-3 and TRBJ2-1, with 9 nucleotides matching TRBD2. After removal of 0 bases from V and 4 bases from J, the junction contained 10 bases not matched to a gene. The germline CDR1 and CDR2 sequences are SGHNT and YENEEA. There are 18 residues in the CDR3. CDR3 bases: TGTGCCAGCAGCTTAGAGGACCCGCTAGCGGGATCTTACAATGAGCAGTTCTTC. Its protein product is CASSLEDPLAGSYNEQFF. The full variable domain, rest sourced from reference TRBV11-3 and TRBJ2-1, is EAGVVQSPRYKIIEKKQPVAFWCNPISGHNTLYWYLQNLGQGPELLIRYENEEAVDDSQLPKDRFSAERLKGVDSTLKIQPAELGDSAVYLCASSLEDPLAGSYNEQFFGPGTRLTVL.

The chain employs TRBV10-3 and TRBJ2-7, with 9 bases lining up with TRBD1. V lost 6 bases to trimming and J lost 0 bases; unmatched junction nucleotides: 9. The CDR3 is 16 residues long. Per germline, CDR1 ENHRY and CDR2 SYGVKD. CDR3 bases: TGTGCCATCAGCGACCCCGGGACAGGGAGCTCCTACGAGCAGTACTTC. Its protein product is CAISDPGTGSSYEQYF.

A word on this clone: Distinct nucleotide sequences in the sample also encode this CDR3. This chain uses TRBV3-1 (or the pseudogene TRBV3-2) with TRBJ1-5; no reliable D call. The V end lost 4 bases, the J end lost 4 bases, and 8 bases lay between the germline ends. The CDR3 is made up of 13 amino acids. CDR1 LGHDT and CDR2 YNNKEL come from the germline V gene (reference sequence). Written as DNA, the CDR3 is TGTGCCAGCAGCCCCCCCGGGAATCAGCCCCAGCATTTT. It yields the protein CASSPPGNQPQHF.

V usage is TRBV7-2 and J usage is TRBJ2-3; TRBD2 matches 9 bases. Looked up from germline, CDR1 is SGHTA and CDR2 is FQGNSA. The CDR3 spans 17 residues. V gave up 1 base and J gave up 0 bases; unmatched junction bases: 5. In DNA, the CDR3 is TGTGCCAGCAGCTTAGGGCTAGCGGGAAGTAGCACAGATACGCAGTATTTT. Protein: CASSLGLAGSSTDTQYF.

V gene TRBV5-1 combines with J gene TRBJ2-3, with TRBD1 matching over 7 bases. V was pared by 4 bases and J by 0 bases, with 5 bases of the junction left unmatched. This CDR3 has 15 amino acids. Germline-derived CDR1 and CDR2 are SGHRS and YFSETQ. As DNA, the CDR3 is TGCGCCAGCAGCCCCGACAGGGTTAGCACAGATACGCAGTATTTT. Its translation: CASSPDRVSTDTQYF.

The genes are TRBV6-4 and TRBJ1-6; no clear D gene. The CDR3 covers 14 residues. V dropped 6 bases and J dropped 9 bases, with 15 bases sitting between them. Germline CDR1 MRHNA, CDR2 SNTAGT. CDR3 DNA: TGTGCCAGCAGCCCCCGTGCGACGGGTTCACCCCTCCACTTT. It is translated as CASSPRATGSPLHF.

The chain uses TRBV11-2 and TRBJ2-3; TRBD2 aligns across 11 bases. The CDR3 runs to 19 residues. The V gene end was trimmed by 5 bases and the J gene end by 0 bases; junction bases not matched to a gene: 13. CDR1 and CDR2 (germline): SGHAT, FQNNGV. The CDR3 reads CASSPRRASGGSSTDTQYF. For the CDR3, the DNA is TGTGCCAGCAGCCCTAGAAGGGCTAGCGGGGGGTCTAGCACAGATACGCAGTATTTT.

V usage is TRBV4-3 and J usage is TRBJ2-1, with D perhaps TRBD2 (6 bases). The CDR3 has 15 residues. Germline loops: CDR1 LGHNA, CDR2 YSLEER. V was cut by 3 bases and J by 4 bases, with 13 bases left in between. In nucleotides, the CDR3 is TGCGCCAGCAGCCAGAAAGGACTATCGTACAATGAGCAGTTCTTC. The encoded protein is CASSQKGLSYNEQFF.

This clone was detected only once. For the CDR3, the DNA is TGTGCCAGCAGTTTTGTTTCGCGGACTGAAGCTTTCTTT. It yields the protein CASSFVSRTEAFF. The gene calls are TRBV28 and TRBJ1-1, with D unclear. Germline CDR1 is MDHEN and CDR2 is SYDVKM. The CDR3 contains 13 residues. V lost 3 bases and J 5 bases, leaving 10 bases between the germline ends.

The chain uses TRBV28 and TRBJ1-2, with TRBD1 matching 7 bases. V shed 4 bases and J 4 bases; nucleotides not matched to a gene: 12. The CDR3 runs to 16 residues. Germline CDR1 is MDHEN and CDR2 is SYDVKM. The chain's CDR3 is CASSSNAPGQPYGYTF. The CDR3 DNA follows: TGTGCCAGCAGTTCAAACGCGCCGGGACAGCCCTATGGCTACACCTTC.

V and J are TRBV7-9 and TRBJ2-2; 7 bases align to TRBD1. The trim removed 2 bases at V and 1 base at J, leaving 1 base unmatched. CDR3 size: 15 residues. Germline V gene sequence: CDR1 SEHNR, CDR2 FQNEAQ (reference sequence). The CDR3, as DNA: TGTGCCAGCAGCTTAAGGGGGCAGAACACCGGGGAGCTGTTTTTT. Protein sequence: CASSLRGQNTGELFF.

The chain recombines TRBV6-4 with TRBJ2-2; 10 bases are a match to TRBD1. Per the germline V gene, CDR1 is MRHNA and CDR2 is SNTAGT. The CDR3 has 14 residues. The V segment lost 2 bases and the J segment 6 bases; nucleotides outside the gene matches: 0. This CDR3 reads CASSDGQGAGELFF. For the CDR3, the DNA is TGTGCCAGCAGTGACGGACAGGGGGCCGGGGAGCTGTTTTTT.

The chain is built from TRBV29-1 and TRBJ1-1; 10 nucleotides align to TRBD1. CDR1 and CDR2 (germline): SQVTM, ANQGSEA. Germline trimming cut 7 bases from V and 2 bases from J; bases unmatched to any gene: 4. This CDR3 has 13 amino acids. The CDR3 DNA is TGCAGCGGGCGACAGGGGGCAAACACTGAAGCTTTCTTT. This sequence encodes CSGRQGANTEAFF.